This is a list of T cell receptor beta chains from one sample in a study of shared clonotypes between healthy human individuals. The protocol was immunoSEQ multiplex PCR, while the TCRdb copy is restricted to in-frame clones and leaves out a portion. Of some 2,000,000 clones in the sample, roughly 96% were seen once. The sequencing sample was made of naive CD4+ T cells sorted from blood. The receptors were gathered from a man younger than 30 in good health. Both conserved end residues are part of each CDR3. A D gene is named only where the DNA matches it firmly. Clone sizes are given selectively: once, few, many, or a class where the clone is expanded.

j_call clone_size cdr3_length d_call v_call cdr3_aa cdr3_nt
TRBJ2-7 . 14 . TRBV10-3 CAISEGVSSYEQYF TGTGCCATCAGTGAGGGGGTTTCCTCCTACGAGCAGTACTTC
TRBJ2-5 . 13 . TRBV10-3 CAISGTGSETQYF TGTGCCATCAGTGGAACAGGGTCGGAGACCCAGTACTTC
TRBJ2-7 . 15 TRBD1 TRBV5-4 CASSLSGTGPYEQYF TGTGCCAGCAGCTTGAGTGGGACAGGTCCCTACGAGCAGTACTTC
TRBJ2-5 . 13 . TRBV10-3 CAIRDGSLKTQYF TGTGCCATCAGGGACGGCTCTTTGAAGACCCAGTACTTC
TRBJ2-1 . 15 . TRBV5-1 CASSHGGNSYNEQFF TGCGCCAGCAGCCATGGGGGAAACTCCTACAATGAGCAGTTCTTC
TRBJ1-5 . 13 . TRBV4-2 CASSPTRDQPQHF TGTGCCAGCAGCCCCACAAGGGATCAGCCCCAGCATTTT
TRBJ2-2 . 14 . TRBV7-8 CASSLERDTGELFF TGTGCCAGCAGCTTAGAAAGGGACACCGGGGAGCTGTTTTTT
TRBJ1-1 . 13 . TRBV30 CAWDRTMNTEAFF TGTGCCTGGGACAGAACTATGAACACTGAAGCTTTCTTT
TRBJ2-3 . 16 . TRBV6-6 CASIYQRQNSTDTQYF TGTGCCAGCATTTACCAACGACAGAATAGCACAGATACGCAGTATTTT
TRBJ1-1 . 14 . TRBV27 CASSLGGGYTEAFF TGTGCCAGCAGTTTAGGGGGGGGATACACTGAAGCTTTCTTT
TRBJ2-7 once 13 . TRBV10-3 CAINPTPEYEQYF TGTGCCATCAACCCGACACCCGAATACGAGCAGTACTTC
TRBJ2-3 once 16 . TRBV18 CASSPEAPGNTDTQYF TGTGCCAGCTCACCAGAGGCCCCGGGGAACACAGATACGCAGTATTTT
TRBJ2-2 . 16 TRBD1 TRBV15 CATSRDPDRATGELFF TGTGCCACCAGCAGAGATCCGGACAGGGCGACCGGGGAGCTGTTTTTT
TRBJ1-4 . 15 . TRBV7-6 CASSLLGHGNEKLFF TGTGCCAGCAGCTTATTGGGACACGGGAATGAAAAACTGTTTTTT
TRBJ1-6 . 16 . TRBV4-1 CASSQEVSAGRSPLHF TGCGCCAGCAGCCAAGAAGTGTCCGCCGGTAGGTCACCCCTCCACTTT
TRBJ2-3 . 12 . TRBV30 CARELLTDTQYF TGTGCCCGGGAGTTACTCACAGATACGCAGTATTTT
TRBJ1-4 . 12 . TRBV2 CASSLRTGLVFF TGTGCCAGCAGTCTCCGGACTGGGTTGGTGTTTTTT
TRBJ2-5 . 14 . TRBV18 CASSPGRSQETQYF TGTGCCAGCTCACCTGGGCGCAGCCAAGAGACCCAGTACTTC
TRBJ2-5 . 14 . TRBV7-8 CASTLSPPQETQYF TGTGCCAGCACCTTGAGCCCACCCCAAGAGACCCAGTACTTC
TRBJ2-5 . 15 TRBD2 TRBV28 CASSSSGRAKGTQYF TGTGCCAGCAGTTCTAGCGGGAGGGCCAAGGGGACCCAGTACTTC
TRBJ2-7 . 16 . TRBV4-2 CASSQDGTAGPLEQYF TGTGCCAGCAGCCAAGATGGAACGGCAGGCCCCCTGGAGCAGTACTTC
TRBJ1-1 . 13 . TRBV6-5 CASSPTGNTEAFF TGTGCCAGCAGTCCGACAGGGAACACTGAAGCTTTCTTT
TRBJ1-1 . 15 . TRBV5-1 CASSLEGRPNTEAFF TGCGCCAGCAGCTTGGAGGGCAGGCCGAACACTGAAGCTTTCTTT
TRBJ1-2 . 17 TRBD1 TRBV7-2 CASSDRRGQGPNYGYTF TGTGCCAGCAGCGACCGACGAGGACAGGGCCCAAACTATGGCTACACCTTC
TRBJ1-1 . 13 . TRBV6-5 CASSNIRNTEAFF TGTGCCAGCAGTAACATAAGGAACACTGAAGCTTTCTTT
TRBJ1-2 . 15 TRBD1 TRBV14 CASSQAGTGGGGYTF TGTGCCAGCAGCCAAGCCGGGACAGGGGGCGGCGGCTACACCTTC
TRBJ2-7 . 13 . TRBV2 CASTRENPHEQYF TGTGCCAGCACCCGGGAGAACCCCCACGAGCAGTACTTC
TRBJ1-1 once 15 . TRBV5-6 CASSYRDTGNTEAFF TGTGCCAGCAGCTACCGGGACACTGGGAACACTGAAGCTTTCTTT
TRBJ2-7 many 12 TRBD2 TRBV6-5 CASAGGIHEQYF TGTGCCTCGGCGGGGGGCATCCACGAGCAGTACTTC
TRBJ1-5 . 16 . TRBV21-1 CASSIQGEYSNQPQHF TGTGCCAGCAGCATACAGGGAGAGTATAGCAATCAGCCCCAGCATTTT
TRBJ2-6 . 19 . TRBV7-9 CASSLDSRTARGGANVLTF TGTGCCAGCAGCTTAGATTCCAGGACCGCCCGCGGTGGGGCCAACGTCCTGACTTTC
TRBJ1-2 . 12 . TRBV28 CASTPGGYGYTF TGTGCCAGCACCCCCGGGGGCTATGGCTACACCTTC
TRBJ1-2 . 14 . TRBV4-1 CASSQDLGFYGYTF TGCGCCAGCAGCCAAGATTTAGGGTTCTATGGCTACACCTTC